This is a list of T cell receptor beta chains from one sample in a study of regulatory T cells in long-lasting Graves disease. TCRdb independently ran MiXCR on the multiplex PCR reads; one entry per CDR3 protein. Of over 200,000 distinct CDR3 sequences listed, 18% are singletons. This same sample was also part of a study on T cells in Graves' hyperthyroidism and ophthalmopathy.

The material sequenced was peripheral blood mononuclear cells (PBMCs), taken at new diagnosis, from a patient treated with antithyroid drugs. Every receptor here comes from a woman aged 25 to 45 with Graves disease. The CDR3 runs from the conserved cysteine through the conserved F or W. The D gene is left open where the match is weak. Only part of the rows carry a size: once, few, many, or a class if the clone is expanded.

clone size: many; J gene: TRBJ1-4; D gene: TRBD1; V gene: TRBV12-3/TRBV12-4; CDR3 protein: CASNRQGPDEKLFF; CDR3 DNA: TGTGCCAGCAATCGACAGGGACCGGATGAAAAACTGTTTTTT
clone size: many; J gene: TRBJ2-3; D gene: TRBD2; V gene: TRBV6-1; CDR3 protein: CASSAYGAGRIDTQYF; CDR3 DNA: TGTGCCAGCAGTGCCTATGGAGCGGGGAGGATAGATACGCAGTATTTT
clone size: many; J gene: TRBJ1-2; D gene: -; V gene: TRBV6-1; CDR3 protein: CASSQTTTTTQGVDGYTF; CDR3 DNA: TGTGCCAGCAGTCAAACCACTACGACGACACAGGGTGTGGATGGCTACACCTTC
clone size: -; J gene: TRBJ1-3; D gene: -; V gene: TRBV10-2; CDR3 protein: CASSAPHNSGNTIYF; CDR3 DNA: TGCGCCAGCAGTGCCCCACACAACTCTGGAAACACCATATATTTT
clone size: many; J gene: TRBJ2-7; D gene: TRBD2; V gene: TRBV12-3/TRBV12-4; CDR3 protein: CASSFGGTDEQYF; CDR3 DNA: TGTGCCAGCAGTTTCGGGGGGACGGACGAGCAGTACTTC
clone size: many; J gene: TRBJ1-2; D gene: -; V gene: TRBV7-9; CDR3 protein: CASSSTGGINYGYTF; CDR3 DNA: TGTGCCAGCAGCTCCACCGGGGGAATTAACTATGGCTACACCTTC
clone size: -; J gene: TRBJ2-1; D gene: -; V gene: TRBV20-1; CDR3 protein: CSAHQGGVSSYNEQFF; CDR3 DNA: TGCAGTGCTCATCAGGGGGGCGTTAGCTCCTACAATGAGCAGTTCTTC
clone size: many; J gene: TRBJ2-2; D gene: -; V gene: TRBV18; CDR3 protein: CASSPTTLDTGELFF; CDR3 DNA: TGTGCCAGCTCACCCACCACATTGGACACCGGGGAGCTGTTTTTT
clone size: many; J gene: TRBJ2-7; D gene: TRBD2; V gene: TRBV5-1; CDR3 protein: CASSLIAGVYEQYF; CDR3 DNA: TGCGCCAGCAGCTTGATAGCGGGGGTTTACGAGCAGTACTTC
clone size: -; J gene: TRBJ1-1; D gene: -; V gene: TRBV29-1; CDR3 protein: CSVHYGTEAFF; CDR3 DNA: TGCAGCGTTCATTATGGCACTGAAGCTTTCTTT
clone size: many; J gene: TRBJ1-1; D gene: -; V gene: TRBV12-5; CDR3 protein: CASGVQTGNTEAFF; CDR3 DNA: TGTGCTAGTGGTGTCCAGACAGGGAACACTGAAGCTTTCTTT
clone size: many; J gene: TRBJ2-3; D gene: TRBD2; V gene: TRBV20-1; CDR3 protein: CSAPASGGAGIDTQYF; CDR3 DNA: TGCAGTGCGCCGGCTAGCGGGGGGGCGGGTATAGATACGCAGTATTTT
clone size: -; J gene: TRBJ2-1; D gene: TRBD2; V gene: TRBV29-1; CDR3 protein: CSVGYRVGVAGGPDEQFF; CDR3 DNA: TGCAGCGTTGGCTACAGGGTAGGAGTGGCGGGAGGGCCTGATGAGCAGTTCTTC
clone size: many; J gene: TRBJ1-2; D gene: -; V gene: TRBV19; CDR3 protein: CASSMSGSYGYTF; CDR3 DNA: TGTGCCAGTAGTATGTCAGGGAGCTATGGCTACACCTTC
clone size: many; J gene: TRBJ1-1; D gene: TRBD1; V gene: TRBV20-1; CDR3 protein: CSARAGGNTEAFF; CDR3 DNA: TGCAGTGCTAGAGCAGGGGGGAACACTGAAGCTTTCTTT
clone size: -; J gene: TRBJ1-2; D gene: -; V gene: TRBV7-2; CDR3 protein: CASSSQGPGYGYTF; CDR3 DNA: TGTGCCAGCAGCTCACAGGGTCCCGGCTATGGCTACACCTTC
clone size: many; J gene: TRBJ2-7; D gene: TRBD2; V gene: TRBV5-1; CDR3 protein: CASSLGDSGGAGAYEQYF; CDR3 DNA: TGCGCCAGCAGCTTGGGGGATAGCGGGGGGGCCGGCGCCTACGAGCAGTACTTC
clone size: many; J gene: TRBJ2-1; D gene: TRBD2; V gene: TRBV7-9; CDR3 protein: CASSSGRSGGALNEQFF; CDR3 DNA: TGTGCCAGCAGCTCAGGACGTAGCGGGGGGGCATTGAATGAGCAGTTCTTC
clone size: many; J gene: TRBJ1-2; D gene: TRBD1; V gene: TRBV9; CDR3 protein: CASSVGRDRLNYGYTF; CDR3 DNA: TGTGCCAGCAGCGTGGGGAGGGACAGGCTTAACTATGGCTACACCTTC
clone size: many; J gene: TRBJ1-5; D gene: -; V gene: TRBV5-8; CDR3 protein: CASSLGRVPNQPQHF; CDR3 DNA: TGTGCCAGCAGCTTGGGACGGGTCCCCAATCAGCCCCAGCATTTT